Listed here are 19 T cell receptor beta chains from one sample, sequenced in a study of blood T cell repertoires in COVID-19. Sequencing used immunoSEQ multiplex PCR; TCRdb keeps in-frame clones, though not all of them. The data show more than 60,000 clones, with around 74% seen just once and roughly 2.6% held by the top ten. Material: peripheral blood. These receptors all come from a human donor with acute or convalescent COVID-19. The donor label of this sample is uncertain.

This chain links TRBV3-1 (or the pseudogene TRBV3-2) with TRBJ2-2, with 8 positions matching TRBD1. Losses at the gene ends were 2 bases for V and 7 bases for J; bases not matched to a gene: 3. CDR3 size: 14 residues. CDR1 and CDR2 from the germline V gene are LGHDT and YNNKEL (reference sequence). In nucleotides, the CDR3 is TGTGCCAGCAGCCAAAGACAGGGGAACGGGGAGCTGTTTTTT. Translating gives CASSQRQGNGELFF.

The rearrangement uses TRBV6-6 and TRBJ1-3; TRBD1 matches at 8 bases. Germline lookup yields CDR1 MNHNY and CDR2 SVGAGI (reference sequence). CDR3 length: 18 amino acids. The V and J ends lost 5 bases and 3 bases, in that order; junction bases with no gene match: 15. The DNA for the CDR3 is TGTGCCAGCAGTCAGACAGGGGCCGTGTTTATAAATGGAAACACCATATATTTT. Its translation is CASSQTGAVFINGNTIYF.

The chain has TRBV6-1 and TRBJ2-7; TRBD1 is a possible D gene (7 bases). Trimming removed 2 bases at V and 4 bases at J, with 18 bases between. Germline lookup yields CDR1 MNHNS and CDR2 SASEGT. The CDR3 extends over 16 amino acids. The CDR3 bases are TGTGCCAGCAGTGAATTTGAAGCGGGCAGGGGGTACGAGCAGTACGTC. As protein: CASSEFEAGRGYEQYV.

V usage is TRBV7-3 and J usage is TRBJ2-1, with 10 bases identical to TRBD2. CDR3 length equals 16 residues. Germline values: CDR1 SGHTA, CDR2 FQGTGA. V trimming: 2 bases; J trimming: 4 bases; junction bases outside the gene matches: 5. This chain's CDR3 is CASSLQGSGGYNEQFF. CDR3 in DNA: TGTGCCAGCAGCTTACAAGGTAGCGGGGGGTACAATGAGCAGTTCTTC.

This clone occurred a few times. The chain recombines TRBV11-1 with TRBJ2-5; 10 bases are a match to TRBD1. CDR3 length: 14 residues. Per the germline V gene, CDR1 is SGHAT and CDR2 is FQDESV (reference sequence). Trimming removed 6 bases from V and 5 bases from J; junction bases left unmatched: 6. The CDR3 here is CASRSTDRGETQYF. The CDR3, as DNA: TGTGCCAGCAGGAGTACGGACAGGGGGGAGACCCAGTACTTC.

The chain couples TRBV19 to TRBJ2-7, with 9 positions matching TRBD1. The germline V gene has CDR1 LNHDA and CDR2 SQIVND (reference sequence). The ends lost 7 bases at V and 3 bases at J; junction bases unmatched: 10. This CDR3 has 15 amino acids. The CDR3 region is CASTQQGTGFYEQYF. The CDR3 nucleotides read TGTGCCAGTACCCAGCAAGGGACAGGGTTCTACGAGCAGTACTTC.

This clone was seen a few times. V usage is TRBV5-4 and J usage is TRBJ2-3; tentative D call: TRBD2 (7 bases). This CDR3 is built from 18 residues. V was trimmed by 4 bases and J by 6 bases, leaving 27 bases between them. CDR1 is SGHNT and CDR2 is YYREEE in the germline V gene (reference sequence). The CDR3 DNA follows: TGTGCCAGCAGCGGGCGGGCCGGGGGGCCTTTTTTATTGGATACGCAGTATTTT. This translates into CASSGRAGGPFLLDTQYF.

The rearrangement joins TRBV5-6 to TRBJ1-2, with D unclear. From germline, CDR1 is SGHDT and CDR2 YYEEEE. The germline V and J ends were trimmed by 4 bases and 4 bases, with 8 bases remaining between them. There are 12 residues in the CDR3. In DNA, the CDR3 is TGTGCCAGCAGCCTAGCAGGCTATGGCTACACCTTC. Its translation: CASSLAGYGYTF.

Here the CDR3 reads CASSYSYDRGNTIYF. CDR3 in DNA: TGTGCCAGCAGTTACTCGTACGACAGGGGGAACACCATATATTTT. The chain combines TRBV6-5 with TRBJ1-3, with TRBD1 identical over 9 bases. The CDR3 runs 15 residues. V shed 0 bases, J shed 7 bases, and the junction held 4 bases outside the gene matches. Germline CDR1 and CDR2: MNHEY and SVGAGI.

This chain uses TRBV5-8 with TRBJ1-6, with 9 bases lining up with TRBD1. This CDR3 contains 15 residues. CDR1 is SGHTS and CDR2 is YDEGEE in the germline V gene. The V gene end was trimmed by 4 bases and the J gene end by 9 bases; junction bases not matched to a gene: 8. Here the CDR3 DNA reads TGTGCCAGCAGCCCGGGGGACAGGGTGGGTTCACCCCTCCACTTT. Protein: CASSPGDRVGSPLHF.

This chain joins TRBV16 and TRBJ1-5, with a weak D call TRBD1 (5 bases). The germline CDR1 and CDR2 sequences are KGHSY and FQNENV. This CDR3 has 15 residues. With 0 bases removed from V and 5 bases from J, the gap between germline ends came to 11 bases. The DNA of the CDR3 is TGTGCCAGCAGCCAATCGGGAAGGGGTGATCAGCCCCAGCATTTT. This encodes CASSQSGRGDQPQHF.

Only one count was recorded for this clone. The chain carries TRBV5-4 and TRBJ2-7; TRBD1 aligns across 9 bases. CDR1 SGHNT and CDR2 YYREEE come from the germline V gene (reference sequence). This CDR3 region has 14 residues. After removal of 4 bases from V and 6 bases from J, the junction contained 8 bases not matched to a gene. CDR3 sequence reads: CASSLRGQGGEQYV. DNA for the CDR3: TGTGCCAGCAGCCTAAGGGGACAGGGTGGCGAGCAGTACGTC.

The chain links TRBV2 to TRBJ1-4; a possible D gene is TRBD1 (6 bases). Trimming took off 2 bases at V and 1 base at J, with 11 bases between the two ends. Germline-derived CDR1 and CDR2 are SNHLY and FYNNEI. CDR3 size: 16 residues. The CDR3 nucleotides read TGTGCCAGCAGTGAACAGGGGAAGGGAACTAATGAAAAACTGTTTTTT. Translation gives CASSEQGKGTNEKLFF.

The genes are TRBV7-2 and TRBJ2-1, with 10 positions matching TRBD2. V was pared by 11 bases and J by 4 bases, with 5 bases of the junction left unmatched. This CDR3 is built from 13 residues. Germline values: CDR1 SGHTA, CDR2 FQGNSA. The CDR3 DNA reads as TGTGCCGTAAGCGGGAGGGCTTACAATGAGCAGTTCTTC. Its translation: CAVSGRAYNEQFF. Using reference TRBV7-2 and TRBJ2-1 for the parts outside the CDR3, the full variable domain is GAGVSQSPSNKVTEKGKDVELRCDPISGHTALYWYRQSLGQGLEFLIYFQGNSAPDKSGLPSDRFSAERTGGSVSTLTIQRTQQEDSAVYLCAVSGRAYNEQFFGPGTRLTVL.

This chain connects TRBV5-6 to TRBJ1-1, with D hard to call. The CDR3 is 14 residues long. Germline V gene sequence: CDR1 SGHDT, CDR2 YYEEEE. Trimming pared 4 bases from V and 2 bases from J, leaving 12 bases between. CDR3 protein: CASSPGGRNTEAFF. The CDR3 nucleotides are TGTGCCAGCAGCCCGGGAGGTAGAAACACTGAAGCTTTCTTT.

V and J are TRBV28 and TRBJ1-4, with D possibly TRBD1 on 5 matching bases. Looked up from germline, CDR1 is MDHEN and CDR2 is SYDVKM. Trimming shortened V by 2 bases and J by 4 bases, and 11 bases separated the two germline ends. The CDR3 contains 15 residues. The CDR3 coding sequence is TGTGCCAGCAGTTTACTAGACAGTGGTAATGAAAAACTGTTTTTT. Translated: CASSLLDSGNEKLFF.

CDR3 region: CASSQDGQREVNTGELFF. The DNA for the CDR3 is TGTGCCAGCAGCCAAGATGGCCAGCGGGAGGTGAACACCGGGGAGCTGTTTTTT. The chain links TRBV4-2 to TRBJ2-2; 9 bases are a match to TRBD2. The CDR3 runs 18 residues. Unmatched junction bases numbered 6, after V lost 0 bases and J lost 1 base. Per the germline V gene, CDR1 is LGHNA and CDR2 is YNFKEQ.

This sequence joins TRBV3-1 (or the pseudogene TRBV3-2) and TRBJ2-3; 12 positions agree with TRBD2. The CDR3 has 19 amino acids. Trimming cost V 0 bases and J 2 bases; bases outside gene matches: 9. Germline V gene lookup returns CDR1 LGHDT and CDR2 YNNKEL (reference sequence). This chain's CDR3 is CASSQDLTGLAGNTDTQYF. Here the CDR3 DNA reads TGTGCCAGCAGCCAAGATCTTACCGGACTAGCGGGAAACACAGATACGCAGTATTTT.

The rearrangement uses TRBV6-5 and TRBJ2-7; possibly TRBD2 for D (6 bases). Germline V lookup: CDR1 MNHEY, CDR2 SVGAGI. This CDR3 contains 14 residues. The V end was cut by 5 bases, the J end by 6 bases, with 17 bases between. The CDR3 protein is CASSPEIRRGEQYV. CDR3 DNA: TGTGCCAGCAGTCCCGAGATTCGGAGGGGCGAGCAGTACGTC.